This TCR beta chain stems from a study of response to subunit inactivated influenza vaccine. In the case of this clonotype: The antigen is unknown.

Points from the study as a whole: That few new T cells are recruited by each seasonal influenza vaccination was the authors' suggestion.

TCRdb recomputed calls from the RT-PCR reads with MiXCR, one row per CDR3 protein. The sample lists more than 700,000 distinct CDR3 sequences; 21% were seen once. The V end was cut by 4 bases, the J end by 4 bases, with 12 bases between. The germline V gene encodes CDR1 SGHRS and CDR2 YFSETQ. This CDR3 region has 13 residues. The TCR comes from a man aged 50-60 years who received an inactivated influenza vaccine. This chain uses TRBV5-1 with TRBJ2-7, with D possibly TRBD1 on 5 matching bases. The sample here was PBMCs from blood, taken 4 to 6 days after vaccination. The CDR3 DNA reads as TGCGCCAGCAGCCTTTACCAGGGTTACGAGCAGTACTTC. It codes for CASSLYQGYEQYF.